This T cell receptor (beta chain) was captured by sequencing in a study of T-cell reconstitution after alpha-beta-depleted transplantation in children. Preparing the TCRbeta library involved the use of unique molecular identifiers. TCRdb re-called the PCR reads with MiXCR, one entry per CDR3 protein. The sample has about 500,000 distinct CDR3 sequences, less than 35% seen once; the top ten hold approximately 2.3%. This clonotype has more than one count but fewer than ten. Germline CDR1 DFQATT, CDR2 SNEGSKA (reference sequence). There are 15 residues in the CDR3. V shed 5 bases and J shed 9 bases, with 20 bases lying between them.

This rearrangement joins TRBV20-1 to TRBJ1-6, with D tentatively TRBD1 (6 bases). The material was PBMCs from the stem cell graft donor, obtained from the stem cell graft. The clonotype was recovered from a human donor who donated a stem cell graft to a child with aplastic anemia. As DNA, the CDR3 is TGCAGTGCTTCCAGGGCACAGGGTTCGATTTCACCCCTCCACTTT. Translated, it gives CSASRAQGSISPLHF.